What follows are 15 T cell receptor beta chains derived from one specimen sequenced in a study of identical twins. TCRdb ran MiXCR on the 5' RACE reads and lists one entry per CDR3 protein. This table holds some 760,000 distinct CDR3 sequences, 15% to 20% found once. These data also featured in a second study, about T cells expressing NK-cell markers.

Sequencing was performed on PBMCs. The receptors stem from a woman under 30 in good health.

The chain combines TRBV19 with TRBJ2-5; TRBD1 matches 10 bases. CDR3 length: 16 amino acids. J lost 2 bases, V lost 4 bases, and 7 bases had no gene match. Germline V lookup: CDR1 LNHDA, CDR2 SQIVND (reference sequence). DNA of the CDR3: TGTGCCAGTAGTACCCGGGACAGGGGCTGGCAAGAGACCCAGTACTTC. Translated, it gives CASSTRDRGWQETQYF.

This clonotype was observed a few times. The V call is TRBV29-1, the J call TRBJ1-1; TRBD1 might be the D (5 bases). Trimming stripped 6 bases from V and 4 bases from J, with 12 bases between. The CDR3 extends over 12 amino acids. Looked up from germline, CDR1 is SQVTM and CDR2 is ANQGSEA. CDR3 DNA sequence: TGCAGCGTGGGGGAATTGTTCACTGAAGCTTTCTTT. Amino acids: CSVGELFTEAFF.

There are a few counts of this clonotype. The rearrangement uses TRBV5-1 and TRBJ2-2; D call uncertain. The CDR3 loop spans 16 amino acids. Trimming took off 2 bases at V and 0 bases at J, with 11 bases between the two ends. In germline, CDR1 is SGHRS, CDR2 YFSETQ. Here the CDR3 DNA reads TGCGCCAGCAGCTTCATGCTGGATTCGAACACCGGGGAGCTGTTTTTT. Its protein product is CASSFMLDSNTGELFF.

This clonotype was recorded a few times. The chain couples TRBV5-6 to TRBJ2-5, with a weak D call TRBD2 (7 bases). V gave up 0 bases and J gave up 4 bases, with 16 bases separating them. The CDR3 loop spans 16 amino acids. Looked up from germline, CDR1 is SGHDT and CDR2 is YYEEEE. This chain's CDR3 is CASSLGDRGAGETQYF. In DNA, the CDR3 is TGTGCCAGCAGCTTGGGAGATCGGGGGGCTGGAGAGACCCAGTACTTC.

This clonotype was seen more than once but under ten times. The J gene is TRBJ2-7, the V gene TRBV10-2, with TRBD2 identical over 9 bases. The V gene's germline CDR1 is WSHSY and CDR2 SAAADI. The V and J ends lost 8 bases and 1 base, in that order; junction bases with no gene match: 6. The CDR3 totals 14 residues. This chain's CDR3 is CASGGLAQSYEQYF. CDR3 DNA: TGCGCCAGCGGGGGACTAGCCCAATCCTACGAGCAGTACTTC.

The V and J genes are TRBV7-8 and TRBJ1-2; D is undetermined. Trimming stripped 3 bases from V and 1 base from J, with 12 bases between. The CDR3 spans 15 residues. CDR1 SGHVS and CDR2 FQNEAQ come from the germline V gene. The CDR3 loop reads CASSFSPTLNYGYTF. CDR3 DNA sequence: TGTGCCAGCAGCTTCAGCCCCACCCTTAACTATGGCTACACCTTC. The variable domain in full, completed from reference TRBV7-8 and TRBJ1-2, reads GAGVSQSPRYKVAKRGQDVALRCDPISGHVSLFWYQQALGQGPEFLTYFQNEAQLDKSGLPSDRFFAERPEGSVSTLKIQRTQQEDSAVYLCASSFSPTLNYGYTFGSGTRLTVV.

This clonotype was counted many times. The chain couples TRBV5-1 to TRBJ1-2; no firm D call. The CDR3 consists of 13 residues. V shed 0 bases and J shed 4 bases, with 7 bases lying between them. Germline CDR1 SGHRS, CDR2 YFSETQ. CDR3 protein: CASSLDAIYGYTF. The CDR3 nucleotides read TGCGCCAGCAGCTTGGATGCAATCTATGGCTACACCTTC.

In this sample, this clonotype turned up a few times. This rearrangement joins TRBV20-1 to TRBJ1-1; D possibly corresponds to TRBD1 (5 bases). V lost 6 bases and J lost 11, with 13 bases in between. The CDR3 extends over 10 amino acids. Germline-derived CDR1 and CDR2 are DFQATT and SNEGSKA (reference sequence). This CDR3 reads CSATDRGAFF. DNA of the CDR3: TGCAGTGCGACCGACAGAGGGGCTTTCTTT.

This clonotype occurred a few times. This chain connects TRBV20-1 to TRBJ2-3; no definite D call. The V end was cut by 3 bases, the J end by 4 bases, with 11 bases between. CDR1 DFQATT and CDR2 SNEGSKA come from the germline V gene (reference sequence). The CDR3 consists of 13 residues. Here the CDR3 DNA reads TGCAGTGCTAGTTTATCCGCCCCAGATACGCAGTATTTT. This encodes CSASLSAPDTQYF.

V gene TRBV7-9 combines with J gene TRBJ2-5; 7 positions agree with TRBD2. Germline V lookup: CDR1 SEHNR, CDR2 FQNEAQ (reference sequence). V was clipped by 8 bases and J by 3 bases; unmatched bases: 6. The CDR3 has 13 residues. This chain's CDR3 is CASYGTNKETQYF. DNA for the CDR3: TGTGCCAGCTACGGGACTAACAAAGAGACCCAGTACTTC.

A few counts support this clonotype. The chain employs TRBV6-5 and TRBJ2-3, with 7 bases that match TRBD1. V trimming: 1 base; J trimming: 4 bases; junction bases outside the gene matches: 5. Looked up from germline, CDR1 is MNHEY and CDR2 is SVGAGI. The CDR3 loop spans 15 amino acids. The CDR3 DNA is TGTGCCAGCAGTTACTTCGAAGGGGGCGCAGATACGCAGTATTTT. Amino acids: CASSYFEGGADTQYF.

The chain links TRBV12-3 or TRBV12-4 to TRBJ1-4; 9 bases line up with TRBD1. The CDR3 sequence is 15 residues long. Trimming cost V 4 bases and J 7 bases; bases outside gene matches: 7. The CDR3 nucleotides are TGTGCCAGCAGTTCCACAGGGGGCATTCGTGAAAAACTGTTTTTT. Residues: CASSSTGGIREKLFF.

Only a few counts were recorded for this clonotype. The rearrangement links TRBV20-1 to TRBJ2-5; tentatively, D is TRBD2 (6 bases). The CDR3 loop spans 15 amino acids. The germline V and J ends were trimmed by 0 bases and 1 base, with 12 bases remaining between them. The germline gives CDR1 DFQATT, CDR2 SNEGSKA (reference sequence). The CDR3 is CSARDGLRGQETQYF. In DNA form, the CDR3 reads TGCAGTGCTAGAGATGGGCTGCGGGGCCAAGAGACCCAGTACTTC.

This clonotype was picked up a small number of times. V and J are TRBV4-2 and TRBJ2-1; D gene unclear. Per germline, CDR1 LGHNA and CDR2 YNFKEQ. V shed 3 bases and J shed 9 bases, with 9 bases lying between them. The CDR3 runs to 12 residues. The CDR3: CASSQAFSEQFF. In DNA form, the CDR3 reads TGTGCCAGCAGCCAGGCCTTTAGTGAGCAGTTCTTC.

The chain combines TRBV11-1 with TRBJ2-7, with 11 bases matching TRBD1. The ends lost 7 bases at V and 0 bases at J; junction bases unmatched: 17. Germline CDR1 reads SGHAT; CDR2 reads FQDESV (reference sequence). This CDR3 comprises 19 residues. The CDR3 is CASNALFWGTGGISYEQYF. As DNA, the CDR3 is TGTGCCAGCAATGCGCTCTTTTGGGGGACAGGGGGAATCTCCTACGAGCAGTACTTC.